This is a list of T cell receptor beta chains from one sample in a study of neurological immune-mediated disorders. TCRdb called the 5' RACE reads again in MiXCR, with one record for every CDR3 protein. The sample has about 48,000 distinct CDR3 sequences; more than 20% are singletons. Specimen: PBMCs. The receptors originated from an older woman in good health. CDR3s leave out the opening cysteine and the closing phenylalanine or tryptophan.

11 TRBV27 ASSFGQGGSQF
13 TRBV5-1 ASSLVLALGDEQF
12 TRBV13 ASSYGGGRNIQY
16 TRBV7-2 ASSLVLAGGRATGELF
13 TRBV14 ASSRLGGPYNEQF
11 TRBV7-2 ASSSRRDTEAF
12 TRBV28 ASTPLVNQETQY
16 TRBV5-1 ASSKMGGGDPMNTEAF
11 TRBV5-6 ASSLSSGQPQH
16 TRBV9 ASSANSGPGGTTGELF
13 TRBV5-1 ASSPNRGPYNEQF
13 TRBV7-7 ASSPGLAEADTQY
11 TRBV18 ASSPGAQSEAF
19 TRBV20-1 SARDWRGKAGTSGTTGELF
12 TRBV4-2 ASSQDKASRGQY
9 TRBV20-1 SAGGAYEQY
10 TRBV10-2 ASGERGETQY
12 TRBV5-1 ASSYTAGADTQY
10 TRBV16 ASSQSTYGYT
12 TRBV11-2 ASSLGRDTYEQY
13 TRBV5-1 ASHPRGENTGELF
14 TRBV18 ASSQGRTSGSSEQY
10 TRBV20-1 SAPRGGYEQY
12 TRBV7-2 ASSLDGGIYGYT
11 TRBV20-1 SAQGHSNTEAF
15 TRBV24-1 ATSGGGVPDSYNEQF